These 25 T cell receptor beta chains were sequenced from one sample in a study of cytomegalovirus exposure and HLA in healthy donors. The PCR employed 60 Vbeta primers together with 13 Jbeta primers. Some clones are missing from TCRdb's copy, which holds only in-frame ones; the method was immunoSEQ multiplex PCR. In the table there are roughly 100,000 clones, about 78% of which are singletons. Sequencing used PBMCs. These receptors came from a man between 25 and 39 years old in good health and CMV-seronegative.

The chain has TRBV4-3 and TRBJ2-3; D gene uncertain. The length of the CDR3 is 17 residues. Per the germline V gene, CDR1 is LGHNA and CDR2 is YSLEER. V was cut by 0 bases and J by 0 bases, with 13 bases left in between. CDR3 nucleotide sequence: TGCGCCAGCAGCCAAGACCCCGGCGGCCCTAGCACAGATACGCAGTATTTT. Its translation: CASSQDPGGPSTDTQYF.

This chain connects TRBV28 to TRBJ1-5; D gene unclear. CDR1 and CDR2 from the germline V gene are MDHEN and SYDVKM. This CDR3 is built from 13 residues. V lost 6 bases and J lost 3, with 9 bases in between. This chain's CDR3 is CASRVQNNQPQHF. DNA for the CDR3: TGTGCCAGCAGGGTACAAAACAATCAGCCCCAGCATTTT.

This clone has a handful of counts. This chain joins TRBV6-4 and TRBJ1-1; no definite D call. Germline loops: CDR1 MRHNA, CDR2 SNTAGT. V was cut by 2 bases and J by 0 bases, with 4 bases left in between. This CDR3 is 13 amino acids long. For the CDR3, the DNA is TGTGCCAGCAGTGACAGAGTGAACACTGAAGCTTTCTTT. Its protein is CASSDRVNTEAFF.

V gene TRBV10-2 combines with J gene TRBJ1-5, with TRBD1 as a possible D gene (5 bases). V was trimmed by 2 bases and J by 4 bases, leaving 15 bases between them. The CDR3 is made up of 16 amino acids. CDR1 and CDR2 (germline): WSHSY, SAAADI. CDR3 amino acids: CASSEPDRGVNQPQHF. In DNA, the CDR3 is TGCGCCAGCAGTGAGCCTGACCGGGGGGTAAATCAGCCCCAGCATTTT.

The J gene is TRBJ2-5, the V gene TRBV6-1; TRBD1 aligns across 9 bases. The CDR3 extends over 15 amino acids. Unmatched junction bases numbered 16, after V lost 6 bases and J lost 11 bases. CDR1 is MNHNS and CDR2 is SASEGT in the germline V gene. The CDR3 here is CASRELGTGMLEQYF. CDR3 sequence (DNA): TGTGCCAGCAGAGAACTCGGGACAGGGATGTTGGAGCAGTACTTC.

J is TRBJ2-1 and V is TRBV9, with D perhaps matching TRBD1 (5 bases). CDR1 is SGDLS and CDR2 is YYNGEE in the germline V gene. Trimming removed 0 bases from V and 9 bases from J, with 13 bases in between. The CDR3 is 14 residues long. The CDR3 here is CASSVGGRVAEQFF. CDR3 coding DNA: TGTGCCAGCAGCGTAGGAGGCAGGGTAGCTGAGCAGTTCTTC.

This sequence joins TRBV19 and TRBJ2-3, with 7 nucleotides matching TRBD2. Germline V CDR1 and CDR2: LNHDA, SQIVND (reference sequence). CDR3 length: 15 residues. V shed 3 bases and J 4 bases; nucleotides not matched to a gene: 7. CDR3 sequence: CASSIQAGRADTQYF. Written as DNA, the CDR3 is TGTGCCAGTAGTATCCAAGCGGGGCGTGCAGATACGCAGTATTTT.

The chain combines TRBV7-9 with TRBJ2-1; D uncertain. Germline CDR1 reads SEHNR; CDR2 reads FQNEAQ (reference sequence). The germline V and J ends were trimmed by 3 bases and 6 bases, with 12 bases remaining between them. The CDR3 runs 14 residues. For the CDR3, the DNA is TGTGCCAGCAGCTTGGGCTCGATGAGCAATGAGCAGTTCTTC. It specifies CASSLGSMSNEQFF.

CDR3 DNA sequence: TGTGCCAGTAGGCTTCCAGGGGCCGGAAAACTGTTTTTT. It codes for CASRLPGAGKLFF. V is TRBV19 and J is TRBJ1-4, with D tentatively TRBD1 (6 bases). CDR3 length equals 13 residues. Germline V gene data show CDR1 as LNHDA and CDR2 as SQIVND (reference sequence). The germline V and J ends were trimmed by 6 bases and 10 bases, with 15 bases remaining between them.

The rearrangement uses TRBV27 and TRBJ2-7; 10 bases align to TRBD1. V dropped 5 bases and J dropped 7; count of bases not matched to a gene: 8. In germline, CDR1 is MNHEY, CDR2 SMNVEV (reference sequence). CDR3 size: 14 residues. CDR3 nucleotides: TGTGCCAGCAGTACCCGGGACAGGGGATGGGAGCAGTACTTC. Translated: CASSTRDRGWEQYF.

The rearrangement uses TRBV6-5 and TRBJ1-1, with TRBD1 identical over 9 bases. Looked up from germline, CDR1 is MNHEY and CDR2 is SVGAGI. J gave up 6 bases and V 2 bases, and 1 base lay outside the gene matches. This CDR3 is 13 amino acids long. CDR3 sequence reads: CASSYGQGSEAFF. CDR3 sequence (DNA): TGTGCCAGCAGTTACGGACAGGGGTCTGAAGCTTTCTTT.

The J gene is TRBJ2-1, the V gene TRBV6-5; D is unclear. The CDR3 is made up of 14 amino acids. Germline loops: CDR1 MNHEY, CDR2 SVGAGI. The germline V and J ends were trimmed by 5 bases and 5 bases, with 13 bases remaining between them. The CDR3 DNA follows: TGTGCCAGCAGTCATGAGGATCCCGACAATGAGCAGTTCTTC. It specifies CASSHEDPDNEQFF.

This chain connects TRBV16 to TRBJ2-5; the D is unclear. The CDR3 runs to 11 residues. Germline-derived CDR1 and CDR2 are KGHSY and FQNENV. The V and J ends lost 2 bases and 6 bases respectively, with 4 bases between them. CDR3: CASSQVKTQYF. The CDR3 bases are TGTGCCAGCAGCCAAGTCAAGACCCAGTACTTC.

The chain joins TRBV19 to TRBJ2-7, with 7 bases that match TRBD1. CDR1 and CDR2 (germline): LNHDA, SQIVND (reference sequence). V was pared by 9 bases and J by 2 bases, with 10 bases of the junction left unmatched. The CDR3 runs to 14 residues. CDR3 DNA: TGTGCCAGCGGCGACGGACAGGATGCCTACGAGCAGTACTTC. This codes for CASGDGQDAYEQYF.

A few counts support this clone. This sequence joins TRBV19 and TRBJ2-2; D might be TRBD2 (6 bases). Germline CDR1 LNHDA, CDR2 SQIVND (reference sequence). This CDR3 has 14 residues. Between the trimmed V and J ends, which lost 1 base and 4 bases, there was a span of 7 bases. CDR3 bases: TGTGCCAGTAGTATAGGGAGGGCCACCGGGGAGCTGTTTTTT. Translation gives CASSIGRATGELFF.

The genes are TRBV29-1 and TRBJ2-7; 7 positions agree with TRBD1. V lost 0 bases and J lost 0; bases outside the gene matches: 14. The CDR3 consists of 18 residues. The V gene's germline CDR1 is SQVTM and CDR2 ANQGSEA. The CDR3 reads CSVEEQGTDFLSSYEQYF. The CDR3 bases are TGCAGCGTTGAAGAACAGGGGACCGACTTTCTAAGCTCCTACGAGCAGTACTTC.

The DNA for the CDR3 is TGTGCCAGTAGTAGCGCGGCGGGACAGGGGATTAATGAAAAACTGTTTTTT. Its translation: CASSSAAGQGINEKLFF. The chain joins TRBV19 to TRBJ1-4; 10 bases line up with TRBD1. The germline CDR1 and CDR2 sequences are LNHDA and SQIVND (reference sequence). Trimming removed 4 bases from V and 4 bases from J; junction bases left unmatched: 9. The CDR3 covers 17 residues.

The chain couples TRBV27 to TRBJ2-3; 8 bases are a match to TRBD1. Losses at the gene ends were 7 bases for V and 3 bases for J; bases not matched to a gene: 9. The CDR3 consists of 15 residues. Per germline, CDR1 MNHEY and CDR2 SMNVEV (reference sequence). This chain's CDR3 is CASKRTGSQTDTQYF. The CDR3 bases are TGTGCCAGCAAGAGGACAGGGTCACAAACAGATACGCAGTATTTT.

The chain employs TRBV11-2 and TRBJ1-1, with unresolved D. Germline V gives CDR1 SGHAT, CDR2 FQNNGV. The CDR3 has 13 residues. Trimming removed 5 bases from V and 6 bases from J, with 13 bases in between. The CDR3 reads CASSQWVSAEAFF. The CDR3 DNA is TGTGCCAGCAGCCAGTGGGTAAGCGCTGAAGCTTTCTTT.

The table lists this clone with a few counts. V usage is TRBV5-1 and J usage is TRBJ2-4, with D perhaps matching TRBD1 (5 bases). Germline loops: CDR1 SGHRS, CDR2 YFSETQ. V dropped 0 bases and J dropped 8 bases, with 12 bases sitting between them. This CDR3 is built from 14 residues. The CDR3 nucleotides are TGCGCCAGCAGCTTGGCTGGGGCGTTGGACATTCAGTACTTC. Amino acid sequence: CASSLAGALDIQYF.

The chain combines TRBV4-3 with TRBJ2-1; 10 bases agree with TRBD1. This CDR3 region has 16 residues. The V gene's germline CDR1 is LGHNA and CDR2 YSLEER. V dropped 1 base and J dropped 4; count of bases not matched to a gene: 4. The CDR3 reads CASSQARQGAYNEQFF. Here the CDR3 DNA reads TGCGCCAGCAGCCAAGCGAGACAGGGGGCATACAATGAGCAGTTCTTC.

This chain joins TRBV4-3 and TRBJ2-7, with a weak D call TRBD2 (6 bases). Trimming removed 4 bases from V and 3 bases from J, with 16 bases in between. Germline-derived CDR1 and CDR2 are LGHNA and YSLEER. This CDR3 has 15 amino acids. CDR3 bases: TGCGCCAGCAGCCGAGGCCGTCTCGGGAGCTACGAGCAGTACTTC. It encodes CASSRGRLGSYEQYF.

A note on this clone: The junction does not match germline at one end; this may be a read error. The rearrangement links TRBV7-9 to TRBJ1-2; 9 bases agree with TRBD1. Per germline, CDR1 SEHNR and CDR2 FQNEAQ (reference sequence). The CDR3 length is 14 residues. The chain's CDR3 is CASSLAGQGPVPSF. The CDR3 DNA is TGTGCCAGCAGCTTAGCGGGACAGGGCCCTGTTCCATCCTTC.

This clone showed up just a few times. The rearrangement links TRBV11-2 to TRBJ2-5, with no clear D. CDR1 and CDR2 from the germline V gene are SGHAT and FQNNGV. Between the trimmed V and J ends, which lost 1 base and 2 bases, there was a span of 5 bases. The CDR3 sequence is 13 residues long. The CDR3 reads CASSLGRQETQYF. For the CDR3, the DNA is TGTGCCAGCAGCTTAGGGCGGCAAGAGACCCAGTACTTC.

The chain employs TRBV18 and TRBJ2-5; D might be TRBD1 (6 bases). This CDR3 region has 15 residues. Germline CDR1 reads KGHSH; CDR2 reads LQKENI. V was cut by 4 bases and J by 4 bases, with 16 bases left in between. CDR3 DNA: TGTGCCAGCTCACGAAACGGCGGACAGTCAGAGACCCAGTACTTC. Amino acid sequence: CASSRNGGQSETQYF.